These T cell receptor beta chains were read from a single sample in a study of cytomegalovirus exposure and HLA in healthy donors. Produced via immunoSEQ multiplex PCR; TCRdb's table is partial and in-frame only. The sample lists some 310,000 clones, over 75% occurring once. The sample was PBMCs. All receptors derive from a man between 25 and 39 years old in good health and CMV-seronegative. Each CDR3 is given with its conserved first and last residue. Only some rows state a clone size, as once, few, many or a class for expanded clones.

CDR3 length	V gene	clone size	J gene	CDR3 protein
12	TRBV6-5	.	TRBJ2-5	CASRRGGETQYF
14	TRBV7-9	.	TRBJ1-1	CASSLAGSSTEAFF
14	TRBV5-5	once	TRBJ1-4	CASSSWQGHEKLFF
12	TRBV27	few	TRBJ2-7	CASGGAVYEQYF
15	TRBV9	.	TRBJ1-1	CASSARRQGNTEAFF
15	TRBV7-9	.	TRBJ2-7	CASSLNRGLVGEQYF
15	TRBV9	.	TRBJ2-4	CASSATGQSWDIQYF
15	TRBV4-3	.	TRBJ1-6	CASSLFDSGNSPLHF
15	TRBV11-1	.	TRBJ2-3	CASSLESGGTDTQYF
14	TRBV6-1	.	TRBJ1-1	CANLPRDSNTEAFF
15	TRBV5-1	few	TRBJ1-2	CASSREATGAYGYTF
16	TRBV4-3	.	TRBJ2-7	CASSQETGGGNYEQYF
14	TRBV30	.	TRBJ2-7	CAWSFRGSSYEQYF
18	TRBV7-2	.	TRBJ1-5	CASSLDAEGNRGNQPQHF
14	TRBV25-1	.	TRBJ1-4	CASTKTGGNEKLFF
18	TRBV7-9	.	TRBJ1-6	CASSLALRDRGLRSPLHF
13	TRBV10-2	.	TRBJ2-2	CASKTSGTGELFF
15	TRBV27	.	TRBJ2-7	CASSFTGSHFHEQYF
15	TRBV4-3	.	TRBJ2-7	CASSQESLGSYEQYF
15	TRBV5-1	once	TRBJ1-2	CASRHDSSGLYGYTF
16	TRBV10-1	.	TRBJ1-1	CASSELGTGDYTEAFF
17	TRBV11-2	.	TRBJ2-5	CASSLGVLKRGGETQYF
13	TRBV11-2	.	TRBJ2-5	CASSGGLKETQYF
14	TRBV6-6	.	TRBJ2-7	CASNHPGLKYEQYF
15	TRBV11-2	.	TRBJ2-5	CASSFEGRGGETQYF
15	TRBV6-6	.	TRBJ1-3	CASSYVGSSGNTIYF
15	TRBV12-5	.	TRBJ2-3	CASGPDSISTDTQYF
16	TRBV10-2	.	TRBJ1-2	CASSDVRDRENYGYTF
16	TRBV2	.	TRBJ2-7	CASSDGQGRPMYEQYF
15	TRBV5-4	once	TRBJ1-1	CASSLWEQDLGEAFF
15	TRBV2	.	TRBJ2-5	CASSLGSGEGETQYF
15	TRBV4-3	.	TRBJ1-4	CASSREVQSNEKLFF
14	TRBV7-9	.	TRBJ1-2	CASSYGQGPRSYTF
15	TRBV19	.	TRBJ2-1	CASREGTGVRNEQFF
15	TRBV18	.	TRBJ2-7	CASSKGTGDYYEQYF
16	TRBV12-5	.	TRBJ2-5	CASGSAEGAGPGTQYF
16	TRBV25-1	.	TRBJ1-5	CASSYPHGSRNQPQHF
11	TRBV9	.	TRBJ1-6	CASGVDSPLHF
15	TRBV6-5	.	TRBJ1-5	CASSYSFNSNQPQHF
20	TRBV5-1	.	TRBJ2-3	CASSPGGRGGRMPDTDTQYF
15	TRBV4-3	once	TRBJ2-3	CASSQAWTFGDTQYF
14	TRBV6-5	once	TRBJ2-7	CASSLRGRVYEQYF
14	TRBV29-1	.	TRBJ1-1	CSVEAAGVNTEAFF
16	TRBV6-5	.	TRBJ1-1	CASSYWDDRGDTEAFF
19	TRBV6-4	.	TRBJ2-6	CASSDSRRGASSGANVLTF
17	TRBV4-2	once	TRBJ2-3	CASSLPGSGGAGDTQYF
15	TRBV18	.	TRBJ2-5	CASSRPGAGEKTQYF
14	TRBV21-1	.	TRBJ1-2	CASSHGQGAFGYTF
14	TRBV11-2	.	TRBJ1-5	CASSDGQGNQPQHF
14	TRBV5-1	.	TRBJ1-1	CASSAQGEVTEAFF
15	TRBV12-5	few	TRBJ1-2	CASGFFSIYNYGYTF
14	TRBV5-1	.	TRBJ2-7	CASSLGDRAYEQYF
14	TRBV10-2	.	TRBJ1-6	CASRDTGVNSPLHF
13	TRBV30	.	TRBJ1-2	CAWRAGGSYGYTF
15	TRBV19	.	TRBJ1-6	CASTQGSSYNSPLHF
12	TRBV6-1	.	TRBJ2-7	CASSELGNEQYF
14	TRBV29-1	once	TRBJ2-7	CSVEGRTGTYEQYF
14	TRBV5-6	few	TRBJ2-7	CASSALAVPSKQYF
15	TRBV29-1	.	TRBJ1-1	CSVEDVRDRDTEAFF
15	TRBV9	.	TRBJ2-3	CASSSGLASTDTQYF